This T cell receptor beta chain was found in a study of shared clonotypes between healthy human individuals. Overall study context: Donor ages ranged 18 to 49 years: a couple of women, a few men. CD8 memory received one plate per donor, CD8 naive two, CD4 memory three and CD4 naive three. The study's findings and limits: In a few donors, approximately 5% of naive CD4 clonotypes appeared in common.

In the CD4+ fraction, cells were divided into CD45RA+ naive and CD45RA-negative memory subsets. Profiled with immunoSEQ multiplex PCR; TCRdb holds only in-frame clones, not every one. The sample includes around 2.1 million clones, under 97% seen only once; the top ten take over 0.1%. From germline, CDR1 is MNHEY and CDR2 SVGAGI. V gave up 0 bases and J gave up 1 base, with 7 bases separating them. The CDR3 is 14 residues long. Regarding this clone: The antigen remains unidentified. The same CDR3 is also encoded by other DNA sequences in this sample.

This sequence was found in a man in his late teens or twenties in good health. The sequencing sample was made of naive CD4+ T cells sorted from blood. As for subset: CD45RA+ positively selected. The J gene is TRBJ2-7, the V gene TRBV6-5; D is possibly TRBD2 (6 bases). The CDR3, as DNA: TGTGCCAGCAGTTACTCTCGGGGGTCCTACGAGCAGTACTTC. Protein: CASSYSRGSYEQYF.